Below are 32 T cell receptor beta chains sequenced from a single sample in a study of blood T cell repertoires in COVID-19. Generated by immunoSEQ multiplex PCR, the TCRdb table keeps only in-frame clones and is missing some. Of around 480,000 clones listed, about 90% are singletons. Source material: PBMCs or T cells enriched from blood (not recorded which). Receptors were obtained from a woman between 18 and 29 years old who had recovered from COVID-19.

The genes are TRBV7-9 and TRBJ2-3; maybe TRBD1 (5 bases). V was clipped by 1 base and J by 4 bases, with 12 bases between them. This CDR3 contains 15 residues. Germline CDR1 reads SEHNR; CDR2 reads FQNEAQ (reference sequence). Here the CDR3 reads CASSLGEIGADTQYF. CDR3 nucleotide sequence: TGTGCCAGCAGCTTAGGTGAAATAGGGGCAGATACGCAGTATTTT.

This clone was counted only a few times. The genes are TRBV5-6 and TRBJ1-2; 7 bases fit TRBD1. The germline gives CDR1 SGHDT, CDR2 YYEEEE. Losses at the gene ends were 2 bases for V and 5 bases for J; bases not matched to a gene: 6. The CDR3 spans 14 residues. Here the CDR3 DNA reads TGTGCCAGCAGCTTACTACAGGGGTGGTATGGCTACACCTTC. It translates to CASSLLQGWYGYTF.

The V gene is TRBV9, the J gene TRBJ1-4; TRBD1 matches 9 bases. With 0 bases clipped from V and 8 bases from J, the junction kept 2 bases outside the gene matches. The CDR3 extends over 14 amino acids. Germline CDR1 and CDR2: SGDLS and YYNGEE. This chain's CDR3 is CASSVEDRGEKLFF. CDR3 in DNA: TGTGCCAGCAGCGTAGAAGACAGGGGGGAAAAACTGTTTTTT.

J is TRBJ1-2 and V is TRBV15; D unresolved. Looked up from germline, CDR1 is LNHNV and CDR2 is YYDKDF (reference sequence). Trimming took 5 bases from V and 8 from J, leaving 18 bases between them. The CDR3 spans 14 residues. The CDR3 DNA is TGTGCCACCAGCGGGAATGAGGGCCTTTTGGGCTACACCTTC. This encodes CATSGNEGLLGYTF.

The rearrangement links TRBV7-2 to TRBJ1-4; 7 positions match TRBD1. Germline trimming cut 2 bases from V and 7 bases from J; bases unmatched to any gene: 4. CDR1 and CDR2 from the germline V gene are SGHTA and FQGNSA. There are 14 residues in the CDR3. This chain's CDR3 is CASSLQGVGEKLFF. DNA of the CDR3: TGTGCCAGCAGCTTACAGGGGGTTGGTGAAAAACTGTTTTTT.

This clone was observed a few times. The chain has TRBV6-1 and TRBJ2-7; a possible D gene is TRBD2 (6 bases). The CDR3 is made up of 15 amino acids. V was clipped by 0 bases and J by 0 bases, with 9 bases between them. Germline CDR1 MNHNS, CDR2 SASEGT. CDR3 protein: CASSEAGRNSYEQYF. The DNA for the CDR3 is TGTGCCAGCAGTGAAGCCGGGAGAAACTCCTACGAGCAGTACTTC.

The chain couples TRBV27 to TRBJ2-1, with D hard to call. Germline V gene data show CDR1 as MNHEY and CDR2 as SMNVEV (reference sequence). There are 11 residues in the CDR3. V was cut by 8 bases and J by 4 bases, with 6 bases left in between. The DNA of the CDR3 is TGTGCCAGCTCGACTTACAATGAGCAGTTCTTC. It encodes CASSTYNEQFF.

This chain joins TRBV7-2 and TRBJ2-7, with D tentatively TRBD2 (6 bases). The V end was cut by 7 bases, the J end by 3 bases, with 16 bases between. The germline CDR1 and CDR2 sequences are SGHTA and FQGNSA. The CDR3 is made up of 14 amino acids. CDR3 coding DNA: TGTGCCAGCAACCCCGGGACTGGAATCTACGAGCAGTACTTC. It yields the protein CASNPGTGIYEQYF.

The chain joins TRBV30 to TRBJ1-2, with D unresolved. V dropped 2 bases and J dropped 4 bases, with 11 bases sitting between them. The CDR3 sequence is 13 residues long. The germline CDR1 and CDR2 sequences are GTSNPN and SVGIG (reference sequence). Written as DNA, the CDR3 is TGTGCCTGGAGTTTGGGGAGAACCTATGGCTACACCTTC. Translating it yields CAWSLGRTYGYTF.

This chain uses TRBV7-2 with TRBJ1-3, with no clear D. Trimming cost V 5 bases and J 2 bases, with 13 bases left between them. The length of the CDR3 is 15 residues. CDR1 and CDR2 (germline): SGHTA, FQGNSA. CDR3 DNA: TGTGCCAGCAGCCCCGGTGGGAGCCCTGGAAACACCATATATTTT. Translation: CASSPGGSPGNTIYF.

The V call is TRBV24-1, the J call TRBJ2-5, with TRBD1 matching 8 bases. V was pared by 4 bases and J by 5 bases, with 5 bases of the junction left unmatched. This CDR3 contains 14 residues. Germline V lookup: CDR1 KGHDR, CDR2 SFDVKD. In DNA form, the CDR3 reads TGTGCCACCAGTGAGCCAGGGGGCGCGGAGACCCAGTACTTC. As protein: CATSEPGGAETQYF.

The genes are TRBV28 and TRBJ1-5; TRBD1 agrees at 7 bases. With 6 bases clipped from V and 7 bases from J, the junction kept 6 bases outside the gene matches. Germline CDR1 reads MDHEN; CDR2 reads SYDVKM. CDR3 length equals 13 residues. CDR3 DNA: TGTGCCAGCAGAACAGGGGCGGGACAGCCCCAGCATTTT. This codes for CASRTGAGQPQHF.

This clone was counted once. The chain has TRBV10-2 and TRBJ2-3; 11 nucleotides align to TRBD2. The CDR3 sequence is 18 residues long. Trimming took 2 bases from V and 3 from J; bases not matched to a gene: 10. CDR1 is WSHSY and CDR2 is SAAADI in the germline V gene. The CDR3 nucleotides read TGCGCCAGCAGTGAGATTCAGACTAGCGGGGCCTTGACAGATACGCAGTATTTT. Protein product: CASSEIQTSGALTDTQYF.

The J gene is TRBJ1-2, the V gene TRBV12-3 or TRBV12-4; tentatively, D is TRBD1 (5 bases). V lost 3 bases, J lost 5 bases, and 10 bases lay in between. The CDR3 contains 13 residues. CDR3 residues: CASSFVQGYGYTF. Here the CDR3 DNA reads TGTGCCAGCAGTTTCGTCCAGGGATATGGCTACACCTTC.

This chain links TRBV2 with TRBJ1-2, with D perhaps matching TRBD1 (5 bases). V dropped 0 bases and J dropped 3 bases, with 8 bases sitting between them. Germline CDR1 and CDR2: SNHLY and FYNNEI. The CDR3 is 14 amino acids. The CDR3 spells CASSEAPTDYGYTF. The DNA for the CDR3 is TGTGCCAGCAGTGAAGCTCCGACAGACTATGGCTACACCTTC.

The CDR3 is CASSLVTGPRGSYGYTF. The CDR3 DNA follows: TGTGCCAGCAGCTTAGTTACGGGTCCGAGGGGGAGCTATGGCTACACCTTC. This sequence joins TRBV11-2 and TRBJ1-2; possible D gene TRBD1, 6 bases. From germline, CDR1 is SGHAT and CDR2 FQNNGV. V lost 1 base, J lost 4 bases, and 19 bases lay in between. The CDR3 length is 17 residues.

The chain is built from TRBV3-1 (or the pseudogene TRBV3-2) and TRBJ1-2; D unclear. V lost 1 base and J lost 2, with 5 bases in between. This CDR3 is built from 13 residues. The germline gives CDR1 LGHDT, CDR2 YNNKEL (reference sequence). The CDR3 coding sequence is TGTGCCAGCAGCCAAGGAGAGAACTATGGCTACACCTTC. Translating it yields CASSQGENYGYTF.

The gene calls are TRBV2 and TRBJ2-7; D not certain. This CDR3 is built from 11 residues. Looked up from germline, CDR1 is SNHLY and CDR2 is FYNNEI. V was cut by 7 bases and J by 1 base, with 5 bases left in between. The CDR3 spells CASTASYEQYF. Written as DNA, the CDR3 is TGTGCCAGCACAGCGTCCTACGAGCAGTACTTC.

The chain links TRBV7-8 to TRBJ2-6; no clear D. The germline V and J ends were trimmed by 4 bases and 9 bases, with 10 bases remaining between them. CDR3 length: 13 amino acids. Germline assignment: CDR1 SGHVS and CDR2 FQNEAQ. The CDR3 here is CASSYRIVNVLTF. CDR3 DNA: TGTGCCAGCAGCTACAGAATCGTCAACGTCCTGACTTTC.

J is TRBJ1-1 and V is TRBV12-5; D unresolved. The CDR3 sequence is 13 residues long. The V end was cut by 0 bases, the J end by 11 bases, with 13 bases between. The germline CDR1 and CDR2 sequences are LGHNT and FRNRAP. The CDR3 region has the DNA TGTGCTAGTGGTTTGGTAAACAGAGGGAAGGCTTTCTTT. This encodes CASGLVNRGKAFF.

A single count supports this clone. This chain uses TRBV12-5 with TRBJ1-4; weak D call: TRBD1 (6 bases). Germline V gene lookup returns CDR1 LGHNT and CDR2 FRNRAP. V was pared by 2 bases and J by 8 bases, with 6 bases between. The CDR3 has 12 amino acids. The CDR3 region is CASGLRGEKLFF. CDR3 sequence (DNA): TGTGCTAGTGGTTTGAGGGGGGAAAAACTGTTTTTT.

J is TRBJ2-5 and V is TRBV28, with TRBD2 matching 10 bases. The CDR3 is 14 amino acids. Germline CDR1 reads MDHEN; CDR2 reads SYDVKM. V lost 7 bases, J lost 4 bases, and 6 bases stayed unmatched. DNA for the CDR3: TGTGCCAGCATAAGCGGGGGGGCGGGAGAGACCCAGTACTTC. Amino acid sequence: CASISGGAGETQYF.

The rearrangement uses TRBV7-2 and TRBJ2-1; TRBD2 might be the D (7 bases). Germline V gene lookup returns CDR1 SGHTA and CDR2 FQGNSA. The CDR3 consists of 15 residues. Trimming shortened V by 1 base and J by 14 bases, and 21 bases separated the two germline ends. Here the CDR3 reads CASSLERGGRSTKFF. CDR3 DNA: TGTGCCAGCAGCTTAGAAAGGGGGGGCCGATCGACGAAGTTCTTC.

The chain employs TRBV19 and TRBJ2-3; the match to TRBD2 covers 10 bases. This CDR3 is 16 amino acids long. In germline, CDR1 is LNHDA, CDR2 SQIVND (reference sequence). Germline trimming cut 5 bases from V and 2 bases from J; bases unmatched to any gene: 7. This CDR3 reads CASSPLAGAITDTQYF. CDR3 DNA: TGTGCCAGTAGTCCCCTAGCGGGGGCCATCACAGATACGCAGTATTTT. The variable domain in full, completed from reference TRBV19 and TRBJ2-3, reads DGGITQSPKYLFRKEGQNVTLSCEQNLNHDAMYWYRQDPGQGLRLIYYSQIVNDFQKGDIAEGYSVSREKKESFPLTVTSAQKNPTAFYLCASSPLAGAITDTQYFGPGTRLTVL.

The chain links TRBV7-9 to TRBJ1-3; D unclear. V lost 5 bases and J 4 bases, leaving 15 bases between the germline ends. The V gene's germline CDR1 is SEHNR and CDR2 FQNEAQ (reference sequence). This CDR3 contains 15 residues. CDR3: CASSPRTGLGNTIYF. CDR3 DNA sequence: TGTGCCAGCAGCCCAAGGACGGGATTGGGAAACACCATATATTTT.

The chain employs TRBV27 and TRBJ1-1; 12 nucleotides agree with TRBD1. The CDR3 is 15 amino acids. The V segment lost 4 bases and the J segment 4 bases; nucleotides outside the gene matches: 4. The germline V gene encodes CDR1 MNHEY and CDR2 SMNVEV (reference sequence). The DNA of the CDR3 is TGTGCCAGCAGTTCGGGGACAGGGGGCATCACTGAAGCTTTCTTT. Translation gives CASSSGTGGITEAFF.

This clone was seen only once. DNA of the CDR3: TGTGCCAGCAGCAGGGTCGCTGGCAATCAGCCCCAGCATTTT. As protein: CASSRVAGNQPQHF. J is TRBJ1-5 and V is TRBV28; tentative D call: TRBD1 (5 bases). The CDR3 loop spans 14 amino acids. The germline V gene encodes CDR1 MDHEN and CDR2 SYDVKM. Between the trimmed V and J ends, which lost 6 bases and 2 bases, there was a span of 11 bases.

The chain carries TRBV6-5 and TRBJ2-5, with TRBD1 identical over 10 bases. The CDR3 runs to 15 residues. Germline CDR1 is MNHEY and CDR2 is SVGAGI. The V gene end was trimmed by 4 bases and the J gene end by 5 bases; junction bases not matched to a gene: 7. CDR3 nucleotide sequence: TGTGCCAGCAGTTCTATTCGGACAGGGGGGGAGACCCAGTACTTC. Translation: CASSSIRTGGETQYF.

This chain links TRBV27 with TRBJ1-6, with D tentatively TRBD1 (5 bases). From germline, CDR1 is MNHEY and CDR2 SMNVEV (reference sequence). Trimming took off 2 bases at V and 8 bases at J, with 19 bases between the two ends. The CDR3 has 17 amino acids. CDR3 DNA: TGTGCCAGCAGTTTAGTATCAGGGAATGAATGGGATTCACCCCTCCACTTT. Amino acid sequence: CASSLVSGNEWDSPLHF.

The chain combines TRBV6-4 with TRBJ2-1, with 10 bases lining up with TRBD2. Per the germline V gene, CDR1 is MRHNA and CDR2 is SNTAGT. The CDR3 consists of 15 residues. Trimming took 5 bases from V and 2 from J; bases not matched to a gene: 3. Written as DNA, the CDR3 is TGTGCCAGCAGTCGGACTAGCGGACCCTACAATGAGCAGTTCTTC. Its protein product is CASSRTSGPYNEQFF.

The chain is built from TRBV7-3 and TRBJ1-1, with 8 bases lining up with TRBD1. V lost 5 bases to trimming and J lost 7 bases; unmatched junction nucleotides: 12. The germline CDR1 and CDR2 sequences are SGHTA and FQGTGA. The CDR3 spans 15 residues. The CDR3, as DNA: TGTGCCAGCAGCGACGGACAGGGAGGAAGGGGTGAAGCTTTCTTT. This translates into CASSDGQGGRGEAFF.

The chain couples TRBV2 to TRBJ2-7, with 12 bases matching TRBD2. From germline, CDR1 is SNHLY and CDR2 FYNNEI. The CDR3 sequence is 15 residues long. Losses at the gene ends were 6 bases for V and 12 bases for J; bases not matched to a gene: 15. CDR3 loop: CASRTEASGGAIRYF. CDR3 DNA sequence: TGTGCCAGCAGGACCGAGGCTAGCGGGGGGGCGATCCGGTACTTC.